One sample yielded the 4 T cell receptor beta chains listed below, sequenced in a study of T-cell reconstitution after alpha-beta-depleted transplantation in children. Researchers prepared the TCRbeta library using unique molecular identifiers, the study reports. TCRdb re-called the PCR reads through MiXCR, storing one row per CDR3 protein. The sample yields hundreds of thousands of distinct CDR3 sequences, 7.5% to 9.5% seen once. The source material was PBMCs, mostly from graft donor cells, sampled 360 days after TCRalphabeta/CD19-depleted stem cell transplant. The receptors were gathered from a male patient between 2 and 15 years old who had a stem cell transplant for acute myeloid leukemia, so the T cells may come from the graft donor.

The CDR3 DNA is TGTGCCAGCAGCTTAACCCCCAGCGGGAGCCTCTACGAGCAGTACTTC. Translation: CASSLTPSGSLYEQYF. V usage is TRBV7-9 and J usage is TRBJ2-7; TRBD2 matches 8 bases. Germline CDR1 SEHNR, CDR2 FQNEAQ (reference sequence). J was trimmed by 3 bases and V by 2 bases; bases with no gene match: 9. The CDR3 contains 16 residues.

There are many counts of this clonotype. The chain joins TRBV10-3 to TRBJ1-6, with D hard to call. The CDR3 contains 15 residues. In germline, CDR1 is ENHRY, CDR2 SYGVKD. Trimming left V 3 bases short and J 4 bases short, with 10 bases between. As DNA, the CDR3 is TGTGCCATCAGTGAAGTAGAGACTTATAATTCACCCCTCCACTTT. Amino acid sequence: CAISEVETYNSPLHF.

This clonotype was seen more than once but under ten times. The chain is built from TRBV20-1 and TRBJ1-4; the D is unclear. V lost 5 bases and J 4 bases, leaving 11 bases between the germline ends. CDR3 length: 13 residues. Looked up from germline, CDR1 is DFQATT and CDR2 is SNEGSKA (reference sequence). The CDR3 DNA follows: TGCAGTGCTCGGGAACCTTATAATGAAAAACTGTTTTTT. It specifies CSAREPYNEKLFF.

J is TRBJ2-1 and V is TRBV12-3 or TRBV12-4, with TRBD2 identical over 12 bases. The CDR3 is made up of 15 amino acids. Trimming cost V 6 bases and J 6 bases; bases outside gene matches: 6. The CDR3 region has the DNA TGTGCCAGCAGCCTAGCGGGAGGGACACTCAATGAGCAGTTCTTC. Residues: CASSLAGGTLNEQFF.